This is a list of T cell receptor beta chains from one sample in a study of T cells in Graves' hyperthyroidism and ophthalmopathy. From the multiplex PCR reads, TCRdb called clonotypes with MiXCR, one entry per CDR3 protein. The sample has 340,000 or so distinct CDR3 sequences, 16% seen once; the top ten hold roughly 31%. The sequenced sample consisted of blood. These receptors were obtained from a man younger than 45 with Graves' hyperthyroidism. Each CDR3 is given without its conserved first and last residue.

CDR3 protein	J gene	V gene
ASSRQGIYYGYT	TRBJ1-2	TRBV6-2/TRBV6-3
ASSAQAIQETQY	TRBJ2-5	TRBV25-1
ASSERAQTYNEQF	TRBJ2-1	TRBV6-1
ASSGTGTGSREQY	TRBJ2-7	TRBV7-9
ASSPNPTAYGYT	TRBJ1-2	TRBV5-1
ASSPRTGRNTGELF	TRBJ2-2	TRBV2
SVRTSGSYEQY	TRBJ2-7	TRBV29-1
ASSEFLMDEQY	TRBJ2-7	TRBV25-1
ASSLAPGTEQF	TRBJ2-1	TRBV14
ASRPGLPTDTQY	TRBJ2-3	TRBV27
ATSRDRGPSRELF	TRBJ2-2	TRBV15
ASSFQGQRSYNEQF	TRBJ2-1	TRBV12-3/TRBV12-4
ASRPGRRDHGYT	TRBJ1-2	TRBV5-4
ASSSTVGFPEAF	TRBJ1-1	TRBV7-9
ASSLTLYTEAF	TRBJ1-1	TRBV12-3/TRBV12-4
AWRAGANTGELF	TRBJ2-2	TRBV30
ATSDHRRGGYT	TRBJ1-2	TRBV24-1
ASSLHADSTEAF	TRBJ1-1	TRBV5-5
AIRRESSYEQY	TRBJ2-7	TRBV10-3
ASSSPPKQGGTEAF	TRBJ1-1	TRBV12-3/TRBV12-4
ASSLPFRGGQPQH	TRBJ1-5	TRBV28
AWSGDLGSGANVLT	TRBJ2-6	TRBV30
ASSDLLNTEAF	TRBJ1-1	TRBV7-9
SVEEEREGVEQF	TRBJ2-1	TRBV29-1
SALQGTYEQY	TRBJ2-7	TRBV20-1
ASSQGLAGNYEQY	TRBJ2-7	TRBV3-1
ASRDSQSSYNEQF	TRBJ2-1	TRBV19
ASSVGGTSGRAINEQF	TRBJ2-1	TRBV9
AITGLAPYEQY	TRBJ2-7	TRBV28
ASTPWVGNEQF	TRBJ2-1	TRBV6-2/TRBV6-3
ASSRLLAEQY	TRBJ2-7	TRBV11-3
ASRAVEYNYGYT	TRBJ1-2	TRBV6-1
ASSEALGGYMAQGGAGELF	TRBJ2-2	TRBV2
ASSLRTGSNNEQF	TRBJ2-1	TRBV5-4
ASSPLDRGRRANEQF	TRBJ2-1	TRBV11-2
ASSLEGGQQKLSTDTQY	TRBJ2-3	TRBV5-5
ACSVSGANVLT	TRBJ2-6	TRBV30
ASSLDSGWKTGTDTQY	TRBJ2-3	TRBV5-6
ASSRGGNGYT	TRBJ1-2	TRBV12-3/TRBV12-4
SADGDPSLGNIQY	TRBJ2-4	TRBV20-1
ASSLDGAAQETPY	TRBJ2-5	TRBV7-9